These 6 T cell receptor beta chains share one sample of origin, sequenced in a study of blood T cell repertoires in COVID-19. The method was immunoSEQ multiplex PCR; TCRdb's version includes in-frame clones alone and lacks a portion of them. The profile shows roughly 250,000 clones, roughly nine tenths of them singletons. The sample consisted of peripheral blood. These receptors originate from a woman aged 25 to 39 with COVID-19, enrolled during active disease.

The rearrangement links TRBV28 to TRBJ1-2; a weak D match, TRBD1 (6 bases). This CDR3 comprises 14 residues. Germline values: CDR1 MDHEN, CDR2 SYDVKM. Trimming cost V 4 bases and J 5 bases, with 14 bases left between them. CDR3 DNA: TGTGCCAGCAGTTCCCCCGGGGGGCGATATGGCTACACCTTC. Its protein product is CASSSPGGRYGYTF.

This rearrangement joins TRBV13 to TRBJ2-2, with D hard to call. Germline CDR1 reads PRHDT; CDR2 reads FYEKMQ (reference sequence). This CDR3 spans 13 amino acids. V lost 1 base and J lost 6, with 6 bases in between. CDR3 DNA: TGTGCCAGCAGCTTAGCCCCCGCCGGGGAGCTGTTTTTT. This sequence encodes CASSLAPAGELFF.

The chain uses TRBV13 and TRBJ1-4; D unclear. The CDR3 sequence is 13 residues long. Deletions cut 4 bases from V and 8 bases from J, with 11 bases between. Germline V CDR1 and CDR2: PRHDT, FYEKMQ (reference sequence). The CDR3 here is CASSSGSEEKLFF. The CDR3, as DNA: TGTGCCAGCAGCTCTGGATCGGAGGAAAAACTGTTTTTT.

V gene TRBV28 combines with J gene TRBJ1-2; no reliable D call. CDR1 and CDR2 (germline): MDHEN, SYDVKM. The CDR3 spans 14 residues. The V gene lost 5 bases and the J gene lost 2 bases, with 12 bases spanning the gap. DNA for the CDR3: TGTGCCAGCAGTATCTTGGGCAGGAACTATGGCTACACCTTC. It codes for CASSILGRNYGYTF.

The V call is TRBV29-1, the J call TRBJ1-1, with no clear D. Germline CDR1 is SQVTM and CDR2 is ANQGSEA. The CDR3 has 12 amino acids. The CDR3 nucleotides read TGCGGCGGGTACAGCCTGAACACTGAAGCTTTCTTT. Its translation is CGGYSLNTEAFF.

The chain is built from TRBV6-6 and TRBJ1-4, with no clear D. CDR1 and CDR2 from the germline V gene are MNHNY and SVGAGI (reference sequence). V shed 6 bases and J shed 8 bases, with 19 bases lying between them. The CDR3 extends over 15 amino acids. The CDR3 sequence: CASRPHDGGREKLFF. The CDR3 nucleotides are TGTGCCAGCAGACCTCACGACGGAGGACGAGAAAAACTGTTTTTT.